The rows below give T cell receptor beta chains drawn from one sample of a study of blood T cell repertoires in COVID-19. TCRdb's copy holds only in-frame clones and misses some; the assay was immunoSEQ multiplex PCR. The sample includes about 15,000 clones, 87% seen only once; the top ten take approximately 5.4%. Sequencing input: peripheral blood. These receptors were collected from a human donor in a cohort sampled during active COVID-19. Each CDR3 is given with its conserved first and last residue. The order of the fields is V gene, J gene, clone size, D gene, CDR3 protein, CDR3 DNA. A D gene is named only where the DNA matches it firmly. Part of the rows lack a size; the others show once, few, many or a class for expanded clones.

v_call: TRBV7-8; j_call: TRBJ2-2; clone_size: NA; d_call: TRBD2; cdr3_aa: CASSPSSGRVTGELFF; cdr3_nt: TGTGCCAGCAGCCCGTCTAGCGGGAGGGTGACCGGGGAGCTGTTTTTT
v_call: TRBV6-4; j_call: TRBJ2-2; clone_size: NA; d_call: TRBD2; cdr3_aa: CASSDGLENTGELFF; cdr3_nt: TGTGCCAGCAGTGACGGACTAGAGAACACCGGGGAGCTGTTTTTT
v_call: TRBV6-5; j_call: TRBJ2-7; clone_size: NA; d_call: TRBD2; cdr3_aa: CASRGLAGVHEQYF; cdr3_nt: TGTGCCAGCAGGGGCCTAGCGGGAGTACACGAGCAGTACTTC
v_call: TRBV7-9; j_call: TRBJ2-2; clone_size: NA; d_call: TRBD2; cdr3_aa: CASSPGTSGIITGELFF; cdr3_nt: TGTGCCAGCAGCCCCGGGACTAGCGGGATAATCACCGGGGAGCTGTTTTTT
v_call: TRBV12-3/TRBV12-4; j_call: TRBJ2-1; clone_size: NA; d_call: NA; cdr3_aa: CASSLLGREQFF; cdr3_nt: TGTGCCAGCAGTTTATTGGGGAGAGAGCAGTTCTTC
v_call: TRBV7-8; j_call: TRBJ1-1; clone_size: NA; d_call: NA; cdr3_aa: CASSFEAGRRGTEAFF; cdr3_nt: TGTGCCAGCAGCTTTGAAGCGGGTCGAAGGGGCACTGAAGCTTTCTTT
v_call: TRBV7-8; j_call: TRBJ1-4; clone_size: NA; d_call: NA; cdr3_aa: CASSLGGWNEKLFF; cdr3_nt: TGTGCCAGCAGCTTAGGGGGCTGGAATGAAAAACTGTTTTTT
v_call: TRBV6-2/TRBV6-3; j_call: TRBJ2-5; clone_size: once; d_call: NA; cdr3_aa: CASSSPTDSTQETQYF; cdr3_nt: TGTGCCAGCAGTTCCCCTACGGACAGTACGCAAGAGACCCAGTACTTC
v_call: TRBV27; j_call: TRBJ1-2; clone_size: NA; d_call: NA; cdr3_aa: CASSPRGWGPNGYTF; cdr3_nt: TGTGCCAGCAGTCCCAGGGGATGGGGCCCAAATGGCTACACCTTC
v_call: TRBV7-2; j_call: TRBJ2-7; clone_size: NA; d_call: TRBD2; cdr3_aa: CASSLEGGPDEQYF; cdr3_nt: TGTGCCAGCAGCTTAGAGGGAGGGCCTGACGAGCAGTACTTC
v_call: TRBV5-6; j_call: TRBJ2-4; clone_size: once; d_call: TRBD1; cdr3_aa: CASSSRGLVAKNIQYF; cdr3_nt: TGTGCCAGCAGTTCCAGGGGGTTAGTAGCCAAAAACATTCAGTACTTC
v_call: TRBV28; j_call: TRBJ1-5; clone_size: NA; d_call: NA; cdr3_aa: CASSLAFADYSNQPQHF; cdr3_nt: TGTGCCAGCAGTTTAGCGTTCGCCGACTATAGCAATCAGCCCCAGCATTTT
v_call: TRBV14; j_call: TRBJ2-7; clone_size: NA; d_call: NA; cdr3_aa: CASSQRLGPFEQYF; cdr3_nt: TGTGCCAGCAGTCAACGACTAGGCCCGTTCGAGCAGTACTTC
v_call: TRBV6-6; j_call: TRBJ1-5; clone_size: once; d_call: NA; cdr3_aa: CASRPRTGDSNQPQHF; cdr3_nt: TGTGCCAGCAGGCCCCGAACGGGGGACAGCAATCAGCCCCAGCATTTT
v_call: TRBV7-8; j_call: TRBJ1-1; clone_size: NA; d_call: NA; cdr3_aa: CASSLVQGRNTEAFF; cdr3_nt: TGTGCCAGCAGCTTAGTGCAGGGTCGGAACACTGAAGCTTTCTTT
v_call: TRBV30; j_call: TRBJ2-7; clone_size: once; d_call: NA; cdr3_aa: CAAGRASSYEQYF; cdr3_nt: TGTGCCGCGGGGCGAGCCAGCTCCTACGAGCAGTACTTC
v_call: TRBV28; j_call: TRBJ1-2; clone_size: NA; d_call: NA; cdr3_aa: CASSLLSQGSFYGYTF; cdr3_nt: TGTGCCAGCAGTTTACTGAGTCAGGGGAGTTTCTATGGCTACACCTTC
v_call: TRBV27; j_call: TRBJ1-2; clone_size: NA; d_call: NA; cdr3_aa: CASSHDGKYGYTF; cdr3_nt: TGTGCCAGCAGCCACGACGGGAAATATGGCTACACCTTC
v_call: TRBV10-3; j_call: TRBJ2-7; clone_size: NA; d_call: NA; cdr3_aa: CAISDLGDTHYEQYF; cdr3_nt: TGTGCCATCAGTGATTTAGGGGACACGCACTACGAGCAGTACTTC
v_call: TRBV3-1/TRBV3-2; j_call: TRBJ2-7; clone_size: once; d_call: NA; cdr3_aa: CASSQGDTGSYEQYF; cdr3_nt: TGTGCCAGCAGCCAAGGTGACACCGGTTCCTACGAGCAGTACTTC
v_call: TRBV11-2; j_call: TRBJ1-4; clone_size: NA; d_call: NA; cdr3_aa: CASSLGSAGVNEKLFF; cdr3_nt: TGTGCCAGCAGCTTAGGGAGTGCGGGGGTTAATGAAAAACTGTTTTTT
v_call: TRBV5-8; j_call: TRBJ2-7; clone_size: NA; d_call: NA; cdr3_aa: CASSLWAGDYEQYF; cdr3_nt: TGTGCCAGCAGCTTGTGGGCAGGGGACTACGAGCAGTACTTC
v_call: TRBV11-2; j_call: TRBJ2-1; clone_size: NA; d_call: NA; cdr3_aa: CASSPDLEDNNEQFF; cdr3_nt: TGTGCCAGCAGCCCGGACTTGGAAGATAACAATGAGCAGTTCTTC
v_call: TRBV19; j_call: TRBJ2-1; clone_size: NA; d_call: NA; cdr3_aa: CASSTGRFLFF; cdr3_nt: TGTGCCAGTAGTACGGGTAGATTCCTGTTCTTC
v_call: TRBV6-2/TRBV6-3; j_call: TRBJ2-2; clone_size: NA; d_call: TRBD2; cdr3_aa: CASSYLAGDFGELFF; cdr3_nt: TGTGCCAGCAGTTATTTAGCGGGAGATTTCGGGGAGCTGTTTTTT
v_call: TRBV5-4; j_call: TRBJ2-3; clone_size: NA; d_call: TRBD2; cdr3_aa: CASSSSGRRDTQYF; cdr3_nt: TGTGCCAGCAGTTCTAGCGGGAGGAGAGATACGCAGTATTTT
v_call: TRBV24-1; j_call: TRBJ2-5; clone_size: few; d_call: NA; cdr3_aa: CATSDGETQYF; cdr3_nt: TGTGCCACCAGTGACGGGGAGACCCAGTACTTC
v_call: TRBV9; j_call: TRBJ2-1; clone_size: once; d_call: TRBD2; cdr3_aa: CARTPLAGASYNEQFF; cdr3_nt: TGTGCTCGCACCCCACTAGCGGGGGCCTCCTACAATGAGCAGTTCTTC
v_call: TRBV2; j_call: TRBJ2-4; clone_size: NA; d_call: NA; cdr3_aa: CASSGGRATTKNIQYF; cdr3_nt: TGTGCCAGCAGCGGCGGCAGGGCGACGACCAAAAACATTCAGTACTTC
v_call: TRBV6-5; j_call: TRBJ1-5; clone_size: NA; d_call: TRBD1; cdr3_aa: CASRKTGGQPQHF; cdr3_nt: TGTGCCAGCAGAAAGACAGGGGGTCAGCCCCAGCATTTT
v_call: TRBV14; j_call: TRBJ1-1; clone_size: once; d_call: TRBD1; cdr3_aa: CASKGTGMNTEAFF; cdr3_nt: TGTGCCAGCAAGGGGACAGGGATGAACACTGAAGCTTTCTTT
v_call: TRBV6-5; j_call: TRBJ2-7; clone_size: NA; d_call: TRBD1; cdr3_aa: CASSYSTPGGPYEQYF; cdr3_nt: TGTGCCAGCAGTTACTCTACACCAGGGGGCCCCTACGAGCAGTACTTC
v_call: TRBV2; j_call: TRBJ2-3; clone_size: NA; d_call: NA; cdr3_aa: CASKSGTSTDTQYF; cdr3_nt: TGTGCCAGCAAGTCCGGGACTAGCACAGATACGCAGTATTTT
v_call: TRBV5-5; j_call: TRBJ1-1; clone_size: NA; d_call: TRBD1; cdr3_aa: CASSDQGGGPAFF; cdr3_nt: TGTGCCAGCAGCGATCAGGGGGGCGGGCCAGCTTTCTTT
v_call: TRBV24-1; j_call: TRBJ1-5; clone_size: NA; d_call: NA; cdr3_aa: CATSETGAYQPQHF; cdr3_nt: TGTGCCACCAGTGAAACAGGCGCTTATCAGCCCCAGCATTTT
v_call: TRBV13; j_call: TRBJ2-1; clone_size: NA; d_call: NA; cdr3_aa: CASSLRQRDNEQFF; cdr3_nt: TGTGCCAGCAGCTTACGGCAGCGAGACAATGAGCAGTTCTTC
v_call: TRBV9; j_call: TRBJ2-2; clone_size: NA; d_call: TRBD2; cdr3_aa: CASSPPGRGTGELFF; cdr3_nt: TGTGCCAGCAGCCCGCCTGGGAGGGGCACCGGGGAGCTGTTTTTT
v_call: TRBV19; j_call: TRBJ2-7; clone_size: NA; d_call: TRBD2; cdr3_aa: CASSILAGVFVNEQYF; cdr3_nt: TGTGCCAGTAGTATCCTAGCGGGAGTATTTGTAAACGAGCAGTACTTC
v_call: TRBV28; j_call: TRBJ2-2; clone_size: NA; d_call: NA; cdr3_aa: CASSEAGSTGELFF; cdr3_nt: TGTGCCAGCAGTGAAGCCGGGAGCACCGGGGAGCTGTTTTTT
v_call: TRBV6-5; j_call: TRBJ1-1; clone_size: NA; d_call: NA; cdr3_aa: CASSPLGGSTEAFF; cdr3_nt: TGTGCCAGCAGTCCCCTCGGAGGGTCCACTGAAGCTTTCTTT
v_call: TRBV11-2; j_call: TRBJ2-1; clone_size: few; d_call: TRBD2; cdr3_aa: CASSRAGGLTDEQFF; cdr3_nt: TGTGCCAGCAGTCGGGCGGGAGGGCTCACCGATGAGCAGTTCTTC